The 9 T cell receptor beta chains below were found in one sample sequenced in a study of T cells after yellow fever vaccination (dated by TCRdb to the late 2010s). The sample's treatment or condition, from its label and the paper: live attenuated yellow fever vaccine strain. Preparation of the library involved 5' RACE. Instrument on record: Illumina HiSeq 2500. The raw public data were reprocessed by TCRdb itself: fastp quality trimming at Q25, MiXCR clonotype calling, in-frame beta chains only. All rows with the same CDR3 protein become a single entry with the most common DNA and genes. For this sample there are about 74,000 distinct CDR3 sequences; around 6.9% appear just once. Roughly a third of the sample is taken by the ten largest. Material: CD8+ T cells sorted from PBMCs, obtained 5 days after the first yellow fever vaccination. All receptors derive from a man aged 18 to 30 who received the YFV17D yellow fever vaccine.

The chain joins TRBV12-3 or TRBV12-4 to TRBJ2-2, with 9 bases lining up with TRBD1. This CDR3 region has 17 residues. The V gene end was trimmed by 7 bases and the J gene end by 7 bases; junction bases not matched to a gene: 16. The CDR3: CASIRKDRDRAVGELFF. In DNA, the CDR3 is TGTGCCAGCATTAGAAAGGACCGGGACAGGGCGGTCGGGGAGCTGTTTTTT.

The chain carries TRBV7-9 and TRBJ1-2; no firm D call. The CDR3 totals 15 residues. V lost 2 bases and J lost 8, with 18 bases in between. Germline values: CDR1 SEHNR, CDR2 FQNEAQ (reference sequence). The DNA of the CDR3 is TGTGCCAGCAGCTTAACCGGGGTTTGGAGTGAGGGCTACACCTTC. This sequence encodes CASSLTGVWSEGYTF.

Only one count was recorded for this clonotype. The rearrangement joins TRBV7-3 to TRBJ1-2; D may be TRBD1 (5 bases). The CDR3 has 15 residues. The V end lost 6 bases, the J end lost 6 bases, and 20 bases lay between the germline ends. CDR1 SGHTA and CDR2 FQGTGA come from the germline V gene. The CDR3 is CASSQDAGSGDGYTF. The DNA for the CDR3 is TGTGCCAGCAGTCAAGACGCCGGATCGGGGGATGGCTACACCTTC. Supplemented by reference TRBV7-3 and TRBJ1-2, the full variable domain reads GAGVSQTPSNKVTEKGKYVELRCDPISGHTALYWYRQSLGQGPEFLIYFQGTGAADDSGLPNDRFFAVRPEGSVSTLKIQRTERGDSAVYLCASSQDAGSGDGYTFGSGTRLTVV.

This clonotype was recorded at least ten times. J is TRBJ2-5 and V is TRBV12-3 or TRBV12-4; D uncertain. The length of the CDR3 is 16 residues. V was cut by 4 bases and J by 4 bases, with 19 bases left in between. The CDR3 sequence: CASSSGDTYFRETQYF. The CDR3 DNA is TGTGCCAGCAGTTCCGGTGACACCTACTTTAGAGAGACCCAGTACTTC.

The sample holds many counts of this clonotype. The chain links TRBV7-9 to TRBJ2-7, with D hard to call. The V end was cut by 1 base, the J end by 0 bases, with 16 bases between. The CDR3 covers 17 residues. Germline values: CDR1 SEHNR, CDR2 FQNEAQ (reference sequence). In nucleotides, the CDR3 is TGTGCCAGCAGCTTAGTTATAGGCCAGCCGAGCTCCTACGAGCAGTACTTC. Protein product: CASSLVIGQPSSYEQYF.

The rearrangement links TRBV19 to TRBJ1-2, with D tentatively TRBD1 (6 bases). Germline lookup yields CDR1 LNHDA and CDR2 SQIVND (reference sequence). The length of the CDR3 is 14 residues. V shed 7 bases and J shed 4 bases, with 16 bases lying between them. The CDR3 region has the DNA TGTGCCAGTACCCAAACAGGGAAGACCTATGGCTACACCTTC. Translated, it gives CASTQTGKTYGYTF. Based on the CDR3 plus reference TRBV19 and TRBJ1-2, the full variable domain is DGGITQSPKYLFRKEGQNVTLSCEQNLNHDAMYWYRQDPGQGLRLIYYSQIVNDFQKGDIAEGYSVSREKKESFPLTVTSAQKNPTAFYLCASTQTGKTYGYTFGSGTRLTVV.

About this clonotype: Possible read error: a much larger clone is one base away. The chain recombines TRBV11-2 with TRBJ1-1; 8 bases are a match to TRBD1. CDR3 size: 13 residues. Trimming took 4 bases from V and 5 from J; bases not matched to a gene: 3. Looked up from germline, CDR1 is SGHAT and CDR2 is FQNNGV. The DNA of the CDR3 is TGTGCCAGCAGCTCACAGGGGGGGACTGAAGCTTTCTTT. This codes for CASSSQGGTEAFF.

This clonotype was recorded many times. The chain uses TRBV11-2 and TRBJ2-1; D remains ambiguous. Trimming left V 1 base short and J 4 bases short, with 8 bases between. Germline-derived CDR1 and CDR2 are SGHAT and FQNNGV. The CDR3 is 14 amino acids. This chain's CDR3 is CASSLGNVYNEQFF. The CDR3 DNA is TGTGCCAGCAGCTTAGGGAACGTGTACAATGAGCAGTTCTTC.

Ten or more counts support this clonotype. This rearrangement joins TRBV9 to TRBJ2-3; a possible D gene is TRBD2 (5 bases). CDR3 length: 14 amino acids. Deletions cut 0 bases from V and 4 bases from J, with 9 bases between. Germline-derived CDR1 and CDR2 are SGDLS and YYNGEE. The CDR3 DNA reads TGTGCCAGCAGCGTAGGGCTAGCCCCAGATACGCAGTATTTT. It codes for CASSVGLAPDTQYF.